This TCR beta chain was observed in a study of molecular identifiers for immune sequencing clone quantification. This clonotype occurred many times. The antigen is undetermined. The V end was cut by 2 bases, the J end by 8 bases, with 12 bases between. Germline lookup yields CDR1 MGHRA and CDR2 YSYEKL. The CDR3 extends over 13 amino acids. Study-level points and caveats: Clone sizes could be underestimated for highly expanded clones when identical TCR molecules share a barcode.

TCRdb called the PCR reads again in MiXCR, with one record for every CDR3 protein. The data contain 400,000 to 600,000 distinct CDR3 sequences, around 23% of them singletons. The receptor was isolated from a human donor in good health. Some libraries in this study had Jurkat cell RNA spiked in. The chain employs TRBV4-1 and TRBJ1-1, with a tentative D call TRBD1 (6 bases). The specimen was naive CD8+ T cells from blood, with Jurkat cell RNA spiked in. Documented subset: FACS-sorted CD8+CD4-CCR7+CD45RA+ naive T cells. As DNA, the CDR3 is TGCGCCAGCAGCCAACTGGGGGGCCGGGAAGCTTTCTTT. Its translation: CASSQLGGREAFF.